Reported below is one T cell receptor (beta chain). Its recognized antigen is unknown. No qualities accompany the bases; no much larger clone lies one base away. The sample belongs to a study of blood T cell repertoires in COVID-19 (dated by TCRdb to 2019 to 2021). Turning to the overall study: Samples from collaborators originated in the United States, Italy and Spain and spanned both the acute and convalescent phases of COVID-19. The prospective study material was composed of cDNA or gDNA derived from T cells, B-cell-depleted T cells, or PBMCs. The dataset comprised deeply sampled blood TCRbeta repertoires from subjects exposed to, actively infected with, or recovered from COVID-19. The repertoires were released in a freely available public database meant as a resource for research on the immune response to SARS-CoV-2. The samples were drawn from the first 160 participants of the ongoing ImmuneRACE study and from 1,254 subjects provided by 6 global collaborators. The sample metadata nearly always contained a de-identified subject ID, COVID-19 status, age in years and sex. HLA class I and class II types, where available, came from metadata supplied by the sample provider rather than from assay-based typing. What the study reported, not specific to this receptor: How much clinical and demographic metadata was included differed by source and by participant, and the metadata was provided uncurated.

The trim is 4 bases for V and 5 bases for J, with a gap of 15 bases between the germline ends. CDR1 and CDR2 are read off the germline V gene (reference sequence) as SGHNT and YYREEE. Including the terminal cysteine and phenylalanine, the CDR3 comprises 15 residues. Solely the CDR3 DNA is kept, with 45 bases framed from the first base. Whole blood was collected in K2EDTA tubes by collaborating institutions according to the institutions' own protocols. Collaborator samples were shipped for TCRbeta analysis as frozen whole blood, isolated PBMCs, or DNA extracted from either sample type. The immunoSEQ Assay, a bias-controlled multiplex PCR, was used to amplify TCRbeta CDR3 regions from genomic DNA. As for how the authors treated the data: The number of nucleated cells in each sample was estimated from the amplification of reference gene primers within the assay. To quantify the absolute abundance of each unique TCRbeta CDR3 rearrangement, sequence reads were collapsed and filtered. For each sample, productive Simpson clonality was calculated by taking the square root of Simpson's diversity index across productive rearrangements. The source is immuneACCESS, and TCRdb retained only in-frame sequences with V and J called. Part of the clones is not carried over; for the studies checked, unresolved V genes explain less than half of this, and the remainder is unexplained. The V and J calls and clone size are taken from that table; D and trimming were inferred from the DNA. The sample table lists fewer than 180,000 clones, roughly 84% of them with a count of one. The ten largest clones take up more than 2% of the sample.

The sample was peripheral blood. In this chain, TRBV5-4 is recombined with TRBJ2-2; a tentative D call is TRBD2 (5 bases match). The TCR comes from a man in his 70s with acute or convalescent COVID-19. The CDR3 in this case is CASSRRGRVTGELFF. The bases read TGTGCCAGCAGCCGGCGTGGGCGGGTTACCGGGGAGCTGTTTTTT.